This paragraph covers one T cell receptor (beta chain) sequence. The antigen it recognizes is unknown. No base quality values were provided; no much bigger clone lies one nucleotide off. Reading the germline V gene gives CDR1 SGHRS and CDR2 YFSETQ. Ends trimmed: V by 3 bases, J by 1 base; bases unmatched to a gene: 9. The CDR3 covers 16 residues, taking in both the cysteine and the phenylalanine. Only the CDR3 DNA is retained, 48 bases long and in frame from the first base. Library generation was performed with the immunoSEQ multiplex PCR assay. Held by TCRdb, this immuneACCESS table contains in-frame sequences only and omits some clones. Under half of the omission traces to an unresolved V gene where checked; the cause of the rest is unknown. The sample includes around 30,000 clones, with 90% observed a single time. Of the sample, approximately 0.5% is held by the ten largest clones. The data derive from a study of T cell changes during pregnancy in multiple sclerosis (dated by TCRdb to about 2019). General notes on the study: The study examined how the T cell repertoire changed over the course of pregnancy in women with multiple sclerosis.

This specimen consisted of CD4+ T cells from peripheral blood mononuclear cells, obtained in the third trimester of pregnancy. The V gene is TRBV5-1 and the J gene is TRBJ1-1; 7 middle bases align to TRBD1. This TCR was recovered from a female donor in good health, enrolled as a control in a pregnancy study. In nucleotide form, the sequence is TGCGCCAGCAGCTCGACGACAGGGAGGAGGAACACTGAAGCTTTCTTT. This codes for CASSSTTGRRNTEAFF.